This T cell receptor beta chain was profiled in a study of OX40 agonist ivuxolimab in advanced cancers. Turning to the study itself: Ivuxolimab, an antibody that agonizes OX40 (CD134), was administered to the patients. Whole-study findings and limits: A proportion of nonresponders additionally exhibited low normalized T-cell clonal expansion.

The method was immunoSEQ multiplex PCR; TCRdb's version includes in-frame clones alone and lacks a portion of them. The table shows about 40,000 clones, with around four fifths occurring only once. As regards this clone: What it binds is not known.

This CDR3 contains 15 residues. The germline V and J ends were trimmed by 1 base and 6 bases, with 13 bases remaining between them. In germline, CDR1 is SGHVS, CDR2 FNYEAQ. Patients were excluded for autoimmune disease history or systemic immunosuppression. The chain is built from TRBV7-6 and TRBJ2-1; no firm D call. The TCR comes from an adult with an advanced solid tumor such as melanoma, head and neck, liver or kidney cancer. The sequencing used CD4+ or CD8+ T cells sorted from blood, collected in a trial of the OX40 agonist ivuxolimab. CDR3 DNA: TGTGCCAGCAGCTTAGGGGTAGATGGGTCCAATGAGCAGTTCTTC. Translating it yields CASSLGVDGSNEQFF. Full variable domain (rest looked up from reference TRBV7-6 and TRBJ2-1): GAGVSQSPRYKVTKRGQDVALRCDPISGHVSLYWYRQALGQGPEFLTYFNYEAQQDKSGLPNDRFSAERPEGSISTLTIQRTEQRDSAMYRCASSLGVDGSNEQFFGPGTRLTVL.